This TCR beta chain was sequenced during a study of CD8 T cells in ankylosing spondylitis. TCRdb reprocessed the 5' RACE reads with MiXCR, giving one entry per CDR3 protein. The table has 250,000 to 300,000 distinct CDR3 sequences, around 19% seen once; the top ten hold less than 9%. The CDR3 consists of 15 residues. Germline V gene data show CDR1 as SGHRS and CDR2 as YFSETQ. Details on this clonotype: One junction end does not reproduce the germline sequence, and a read error may be involved.

Sequenced input: blood, either unsorted or a sorted T cell fraction (not recorded which). The receptor was derived from a male donor with ankylosing spondylitis or in good health (not recorded which). The chain links TRBV5-1 to TRBJ2-5; a possible D gene is TRBD1 (5 bases). CDR3 DNA: TGCGCCAGCAGCTTCCTGACAGAGGCCCAAGAGACCCAGCACTTC. Translation: CASSFLTEAQETQHF.